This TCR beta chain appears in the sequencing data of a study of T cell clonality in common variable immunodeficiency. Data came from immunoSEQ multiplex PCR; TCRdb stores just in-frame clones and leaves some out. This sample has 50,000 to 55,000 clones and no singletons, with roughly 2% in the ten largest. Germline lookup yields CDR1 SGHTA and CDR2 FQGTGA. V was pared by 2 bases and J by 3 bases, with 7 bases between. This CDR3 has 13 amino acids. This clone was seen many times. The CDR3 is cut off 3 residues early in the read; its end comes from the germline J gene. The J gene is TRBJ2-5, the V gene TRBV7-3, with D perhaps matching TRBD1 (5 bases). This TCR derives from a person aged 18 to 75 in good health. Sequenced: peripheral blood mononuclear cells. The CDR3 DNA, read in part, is TGTGCCAGCAGCTTATCGACAGAAGAGACC. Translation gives CASSLSTEET. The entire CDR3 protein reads CASSLSTEETQYF.